A single sample is the source of the 15 T cell receptor beta chains below, sequenced in a study of radiation and T cells in renal cell carcinoma. The sample's time point: baseline pretreatment blood. Treatment in this sample: 15 Gy SBRT to primary tumor, nephrectomy 4 weeks later. Clones were sequenced by immunoSEQ multiplex PCR, and TCRdb holds only the in-frame ones, with some missing. The sample comprises 130,000 to 150,000 clones, about 88% of which are singletons, and approximately 12% rests with the top ten. The material sequenced was blood, taken from a patient whose treatment included radiotherapy and nephrectomy. These receptors were obtained from a woman aged 50 to 65 with renal cell carcinoma.

The chain uses TRBV21-1 and TRBJ1-2. TRBV21-1 counts as a pseudogene. The CDR3 is 16 amino acids. The CDR3 region is CASSNGSRDRNYGYTF. The CDR3 bases are TGTGCCAGCAGCAATGGTTCCCGGGACCGTAACTATGGCTACACCTTC.

V and J are TRBV9 and TRBJ1-1; 7 bases are shared with TRBD1. Per germline, CDR1 SGDLS and CDR2 YYNGEE. J gave up 11 bases and V 0 bases, and 7 bases lay outside the gene matches. This CDR3 has 13 amino acids. The CDR3 nucleotides read TGTGCCAGCAGCGTAGAAGGGGGCAGCCTGGCTTTCTTT. Its protein is CASSVEGGSLAFF. The full variable domain, in which reference TRBV9 and TRBJ1-1 provide the parts outside the CDR3, is DSGVTQTPKHLITATGQRVTLRCSPRSGDLSVYWYQQSLDQGLQFLIQYYNGEERAKGNILERFSAQQFPDLHSELNLSSLELGDSALYFCASSVEGGSLAFFGQGTRLTVV.

Only one count was recorded for this clone. The chain has TRBV6-6 and TRBJ2-2; TRBD1 agrees at 8 bases. Germline V lookup: CDR1 MNHNY, CDR2 SVGAGI (reference sequence). This CDR3 contains 15 residues. The J segment lost 1 base and the V segment lost 2 bases, leaving 0 bases of the junction unmatched. In nucleotides, the CDR3 is TGTGCCAGCAGTTACGACAGGGGGAACACCGGGGAGCTGTTTTTT. Its translation: CASSYDRGNTGELFF.

The chain employs TRBV5-1 and TRBJ2-1; 10 positions agree with TRBD2. Germline V gene sequence: CDR1 SGHRS, CDR2 YFSETQ. The CDR3 runs 19 residues. The V segment lost 0 bases and the J segment 2 bases; nucleotides outside the gene matches: 11. CDR3 region: CASSLGGWGTSGAYNEQFF. The CDR3, as DNA: TGCGCCAGCAGCTTGGGAGGTTGGGGTACTAGCGGGGCCTACAATGAGCAGTTCTTC.

The V call is TRBV5-1, the J call TRBJ2-3; D tentatively reads TRBD1 or TRBD2 (6 bases each). This CDR3 has 15 residues. Trimming stripped 4 bases from V and 0 bases from J, with 12 bases between. Germline CDR1 and CDR2: SGHRS and YFSETQ. The CDR3 loop is CASSPGASSTDTQYF. The CDR3 DNA follows: TGCGCCAGCAGCCCGGGGGCCTCTAGCACAGATACGCAGTATTTT.

This sequence joins TRBV5-4 and TRBJ1-2, with D unresolved. Germline V CDR1 and CDR2: SGHNT, YYREEE (reference sequence). This CDR3 comprises 15 residues. Trimming stripped 0 bases from V and 4 bases from J, with 13 bases between. The CDR3 bases are TGTGCCAGCAGCTTGGCCGGGGTTAGTATCTATGGCTACACCTTC. It specifies CASSLAGVSIYGYTF.

This sequence joins TRBV9 and TRBJ1-2, with a tentative D call TRBD1 (6 bases). The CDR3 has 14 amino acids. Between the trimmed V and J ends, which lost 6 bases and 5 bases, there was a span of 17 bases. The V gene's germline CDR1 is SGDLS and CDR2 YYNGEE. CDR3 nucleotides: TGTGCCAGCATCTCAGAGGGGACACTTTATGGCTACACCTTC. As protein: CASISEGTLYGYTF.

The rearrangement joins TRBV9 to TRBJ1-1; no firm D call. Germline CDR1 SGDLS, CDR2 YYNGEE. V gave up 4 bases and J gave up 0 bases, with 13 bases separating them. The CDR3 totals 15 residues. In nucleotides, the CDR3 is TGTGCCAGCAGCCCCTTAGCCAGCATGAACACTGAAGCTTTCTTT. Protein: CASSPLASMNTEAFF.

The chain has TRBV29-1 and TRBJ2-6; D gene unclear. In germline, CDR1 is SQVTM, CDR2 ANQGSEA. This CDR3 is built from 14 residues. V dropped 7 bases and J dropped 2 bases, with 12 bases sitting between them. The CDR3: CSAGLQAGANVLTF. The CDR3 nucleotides are TGCAGCGCTGGCCTACAAGCTGGGGCCAACGTCCTGACTTTC.

This chain links TRBV5-4 with TRBJ2-7; D possibly corresponds to TRBD1 (6 bases). The CDR3 length is 14 residues. CDR1 and CDR2 from the germline V gene are SGHNT and YYREEE (reference sequence). V lost 4 bases and J 9 bases, leaving 20 bases between the germline ends. The CDR3 spells CASSDPGTFPAQYF. The CDR3, as DNA: TGTGCCAGCAGCGATCCAGGGACATTCCCCGCGCAGTACTTC. Based on the CDR3 plus reference TRBV5-4 and TRBJ2-7, the full variable domain is ETGVTQSPTHLIKTRGQQVTLRCSSQSGHNTVSWYQQALGQGPQFIFQYYREEENGRGNFPPRFSGLQFPNYSSELNVNALELDDSALYLCASSDPGTFPAQYFGPGTRLTVT.

The gene calls are TRBV7-9 and TRBJ1-2; D is ambiguous. Per germline, CDR1 SEHNR and CDR2 FQNEAQ (reference sequence). V was clipped by 5 bases and J by 4 bases, with 14 bases between them. This CDR3 has 14 amino acids. The CDR3 is CASSHSSAAYGYTF. In DNA, the CDR3 is TGTGCCAGCAGCCACTCTAGCGCAGCCTATGGCTACACCTTC.

This chain links TRBV19 with TRBJ2-7; D is ambiguous. Germline lookup yields CDR1 LNHDA and CDR2 SQIVND (reference sequence). V lost 3 bases to trimming and J lost 4 bases, with 13 bases between them. This CDR3 contains 14 residues. CDR3 DNA: TGTGCCAGTAGTATTCGTGGCAGAAAATACGAGCAGTACTTC. This sequence encodes CASSIRGRKYEQYF. Combining the CDR3 with reference TRBV19 and TRBJ2-7 gives the whole variable domain DGGITQSPKYLFRKEGQNVTLSCEQNLNHDAMYWYRQDPGQGLRLIYYSQIVNDFQKGDIAEGYSVSREKKESFPLTVTSAQKNPTAFYLCASSIRGRKYEQYFGPGTRLTVT.

This sequence joins TRBV2 and TRBJ2-5; TRBD2 matches 8 bases. Unmatched junction bases numbered 13, after V lost 5 bases and J lost 5 bases. Germline values: CDR1 SNHLY, CDR2 FYNNEI. CDR3 length equals 16 residues. CDR3 sequence reads: CASSSQPRGGDETQYF. The CDR3 DNA reads as TGTGCCAGCAGTTCACAACCCCGGGGGGGCGATGAGACCCAGTACTTC.

This chain connects TRBV11-2 to TRBJ1-2; D is undetermined. Trimming stripped 2 bases from V and 5 bases from J, with 6 bases between. CDR3 length: 12 residues. Germline V gene lookup returns CDR1 SGHAT and CDR2 FQNNGV. In nucleotides, the CDR3 is TGTGCCAGCAGCTTACCTGGTTATGGCTACACCTTC. Protein product: CASSLPGYGYTF.

The genes are TRBV6-5 and TRBJ2-7; D is possibly TRBD1 or TRBD2 (5 bases each). Germline V gives CDR1 MNHEY, CDR2 SVGAGI. V was trimmed by 5 bases and J by 0 bases, leaving 14 bases between them. The CDR3 sequence is 15 residues long. The CDR3 protein is CASSPYTGASYEQYF. CDR3 in DNA: TGTGCCAGCAGTCCCTATACCGGGGCCTCCTACGAGCAGTACTTC.